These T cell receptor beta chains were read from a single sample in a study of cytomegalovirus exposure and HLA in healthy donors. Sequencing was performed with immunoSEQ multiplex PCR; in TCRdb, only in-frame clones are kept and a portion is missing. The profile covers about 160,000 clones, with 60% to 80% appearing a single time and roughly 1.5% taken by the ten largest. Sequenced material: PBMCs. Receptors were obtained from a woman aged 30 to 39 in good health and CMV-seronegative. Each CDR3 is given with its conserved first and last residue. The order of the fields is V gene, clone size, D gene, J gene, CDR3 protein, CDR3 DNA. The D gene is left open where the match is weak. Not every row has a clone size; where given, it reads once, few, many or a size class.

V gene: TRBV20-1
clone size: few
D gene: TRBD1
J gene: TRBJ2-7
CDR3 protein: CSASTGGEQYF
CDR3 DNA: TGCAGCGCATCGACAGGGGGCGAGCAGTACTTC

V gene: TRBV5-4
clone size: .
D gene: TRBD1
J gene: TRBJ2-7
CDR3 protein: CASSLNRGPYEQYF
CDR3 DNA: TGTGCCAGCAGCTTGAACAGGGGGCCATACGAGCAGTACTTC

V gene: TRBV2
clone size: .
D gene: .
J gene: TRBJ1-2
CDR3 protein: CASVGDRYGYTF
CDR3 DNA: TGTGCCAGCGTCGGAGATAGATATGGCTACACCTTC

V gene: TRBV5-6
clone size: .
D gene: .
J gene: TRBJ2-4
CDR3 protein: CASSLVGIWNIQYF
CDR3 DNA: TGTGCCAGCAGCTTGGTCGGGATATGGAACATTCAGTACTTC

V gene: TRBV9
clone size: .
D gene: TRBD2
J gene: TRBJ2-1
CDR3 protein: CASSLTSGAYNEQFF
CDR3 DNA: TGTGCCAGCAGCCTGACTAGCGGGGCCTACAATGAGCAGTTCTTC

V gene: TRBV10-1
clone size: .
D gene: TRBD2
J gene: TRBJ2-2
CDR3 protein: CASSESWAGRAGGLAGELFF
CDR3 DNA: TGCGCCAGCAGTGAGTCTTGGGCGGGACGAGCGGGGGGGCTAGCCGGGGAGCTGTTTTTT

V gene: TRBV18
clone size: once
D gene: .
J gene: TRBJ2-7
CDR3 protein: CASSPPRGPGEQYF
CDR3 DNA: TGTGCCAGCTCACCCCCACGGGGTCCGGGGGAGCAGTACTTC

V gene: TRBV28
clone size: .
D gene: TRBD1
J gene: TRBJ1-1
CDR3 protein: CASSPQTGRNAEAFF
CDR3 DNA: TGTGCCAGCAGTCCCCAGACAGGGAGGAATGCTGAAGCTTTCTTT

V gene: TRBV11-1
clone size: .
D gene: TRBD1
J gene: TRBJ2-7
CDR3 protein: CASSPRRTGGYEQYF
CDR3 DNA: TGTGCCAGCAGCCCCCGGCGGACAGGGGGCTACGAGCAGTACTTC

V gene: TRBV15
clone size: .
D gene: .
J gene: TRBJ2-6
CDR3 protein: CATSRVPGAFSGANVLTF
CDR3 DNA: TGTGCCACCAGCAGAGTTCCAGGGGCGTTCTCTGGGGCCAACGTCCTGACTTTC

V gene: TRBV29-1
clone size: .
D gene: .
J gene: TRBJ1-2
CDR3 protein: CSVREINYGYTF
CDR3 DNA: TGCAGCGTTCGAGAGATTAACTATGGCTACACCTTC

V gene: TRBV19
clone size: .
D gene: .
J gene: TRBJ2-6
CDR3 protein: CASTNRDNYYSGANVLTF
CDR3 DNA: TGTGCCAGTACTAACCGGGACAATTATTACTCTGGGGCCAACGTCCTGACTTTC

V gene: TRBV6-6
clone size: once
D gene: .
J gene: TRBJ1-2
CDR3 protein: CASSTGQFGGYTF
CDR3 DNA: TGTGCCAGCAGTACAGGACAGTTTGGTGGCTACACCTTC

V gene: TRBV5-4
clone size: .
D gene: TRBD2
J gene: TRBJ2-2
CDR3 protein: CASSFGLAGAGELFF
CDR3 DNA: TGTGCCAGCAGCTTCGGACTAGCGGGGGCCGGGGAGCTGTTTTTT

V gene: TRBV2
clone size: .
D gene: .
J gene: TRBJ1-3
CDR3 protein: CASLRDSGNTIYF
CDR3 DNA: TGTGCCAGCCTAAGAGACTCTGGAAACACCATATATTTT

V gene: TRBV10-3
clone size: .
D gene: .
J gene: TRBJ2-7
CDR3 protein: CAISRRGNSYEQYF
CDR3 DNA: TGTGCCATCAGTAGGCGGGGAAACTCCTACGAGCAGTACTTC

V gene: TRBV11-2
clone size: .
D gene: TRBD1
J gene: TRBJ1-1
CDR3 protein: CASSLIRDREAFF
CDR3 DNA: TGTGCCAGCAGCTTAATAAGGGACAGGGAAGCTTTCTTT

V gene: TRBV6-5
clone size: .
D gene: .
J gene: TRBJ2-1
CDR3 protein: CASSYTPKESRFF
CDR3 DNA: TGTGCCAGCAGTTACACCCCAAAAGAGAGCCGGTTCTTC

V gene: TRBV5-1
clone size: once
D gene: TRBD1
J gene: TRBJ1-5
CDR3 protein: CASSPGTDNQPQHF
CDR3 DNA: TGCGCCAGCAGCCCGGGGACAGACAATCAGCCCCAGCATTTT

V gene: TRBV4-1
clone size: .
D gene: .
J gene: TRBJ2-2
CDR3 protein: CASGRGGFVPTGELFF
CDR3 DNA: TGCGCCAGCGGGAGGGGGGGCTTCGTTCCGACCGGGGAGCTGTTTTTT

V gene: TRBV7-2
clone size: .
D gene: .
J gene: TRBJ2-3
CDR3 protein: CASSLVVNTQYF
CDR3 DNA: TGTGCCAGCAGCTTAGTAGTGAATACGCAGTATTTT

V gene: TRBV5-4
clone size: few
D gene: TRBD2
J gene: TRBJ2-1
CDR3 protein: CASSYSGGAGDEQFF
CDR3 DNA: TGTGCCAGCAGTTATAGCGGGGGGGCCGGAGATGAGCAGTTCTTC

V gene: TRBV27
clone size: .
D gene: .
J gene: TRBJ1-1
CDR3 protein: CASSVRGLNTEAFF
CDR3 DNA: TGTGCCAGCAGTGTCAGGGGCCTCAACACTGAAGCTTTCTTT

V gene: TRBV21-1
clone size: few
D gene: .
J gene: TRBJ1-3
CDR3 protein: CASSKGGEPSGNTIYF
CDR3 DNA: TGTGCCAGCAGCAAAGGGGGGGAACCCTCTGGAAACACCATATATTTT

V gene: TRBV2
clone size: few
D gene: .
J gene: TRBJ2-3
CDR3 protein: CASSESSGRSTDTQYF
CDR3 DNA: TGTGCCAGCAGTGAAAGTTCTGGTCGGAGCACAGATACGCAGTATTTT

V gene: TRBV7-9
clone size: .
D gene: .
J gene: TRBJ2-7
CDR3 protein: CASSHSYEQYF
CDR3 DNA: TGTGCCAGCAGCCATTCCTACGAGCAGTACTTC

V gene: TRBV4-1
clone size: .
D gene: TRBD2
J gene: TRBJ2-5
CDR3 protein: CASSLWTSGLETQYF
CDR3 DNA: TGCGCCAGCAGCCTTTGGACTAGCGGGTTAGAGACCCAGTACTTC

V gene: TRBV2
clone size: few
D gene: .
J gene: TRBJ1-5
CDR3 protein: CASSDEAGPQPQHF
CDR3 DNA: TGTGCCAGCAGTGATGAGGCAGGGCCCCAGCCCCAGCATTTT

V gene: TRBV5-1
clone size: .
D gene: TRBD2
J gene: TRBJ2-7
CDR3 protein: CASRSAGGAYEQYF
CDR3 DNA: TGCGCCAGCAGAAGCGCGGGGGGGGCGTACGAGCAGTACTTC

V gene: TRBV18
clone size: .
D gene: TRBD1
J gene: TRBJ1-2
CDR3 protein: CASSPGTGDLYGYTF
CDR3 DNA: TGTGCCAGCTCTCCCGGGACAGGGGATCTCTATGGCTACACCTTC

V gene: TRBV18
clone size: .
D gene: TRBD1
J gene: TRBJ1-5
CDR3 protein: CASSPTGGKEPQHF
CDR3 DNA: TGTGCCAGCTCACCGACAGGGGGCAAAGAGCCCCAGCATTTT

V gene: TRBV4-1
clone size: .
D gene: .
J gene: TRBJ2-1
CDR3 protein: CASSQMWGESYNEQFF
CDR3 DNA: TGCGCCAGCAGCCAAATGTGGGGGGAATCCTACAATGAGCAGTTCTTC

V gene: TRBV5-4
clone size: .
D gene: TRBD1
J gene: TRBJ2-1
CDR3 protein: CASSLPDRGREFF
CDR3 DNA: TGTGCCAGCAGCTTACCCGACAGGGGGAGAGAGTTCTTC

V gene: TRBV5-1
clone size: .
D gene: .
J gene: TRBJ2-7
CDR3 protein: CASSFADTGYEQYF
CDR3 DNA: TGCGCCAGCAGCTTTGCGGACACTGGCTACGAGCAGTACTTC

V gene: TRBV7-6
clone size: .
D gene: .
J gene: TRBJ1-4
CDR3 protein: CAAGNEKLFF
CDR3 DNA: TGTGCGGCGGGTAATGAAAAACTGTTTTTT

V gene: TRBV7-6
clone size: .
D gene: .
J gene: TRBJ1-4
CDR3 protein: CASSPLQGRSEKLFF
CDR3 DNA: TGTGCCAGCAGCCCGCTTCAGGGGAGAAGCGAAAAACTGTTTTTT

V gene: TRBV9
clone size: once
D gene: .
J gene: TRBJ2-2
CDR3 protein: CASSPKGGENTGELFF
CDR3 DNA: TGTGCCAGCAGCCCAAAAGGGGGAGAGAACACCGGGGAGCTGTTTTTT

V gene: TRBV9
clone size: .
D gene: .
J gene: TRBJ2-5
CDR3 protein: CASSPGYRESETQYF
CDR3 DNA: TGTGCCAGCAGCCCGGGATATAGGGAATCAGAGACCCAGTACTTC

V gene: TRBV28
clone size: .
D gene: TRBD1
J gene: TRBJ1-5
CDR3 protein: CASSFGQGNQPQHF
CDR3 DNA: TGTGCCAGCAGTTTCGGACAGGGTAATCAGCCCCAGCATTTT

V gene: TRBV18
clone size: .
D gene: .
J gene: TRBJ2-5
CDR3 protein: CASSPPQRLPKETQYF
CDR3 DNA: TGTGCCAGCTCACCACCCCAGCGATTACCCAAAGAGACCCAGTACTTC

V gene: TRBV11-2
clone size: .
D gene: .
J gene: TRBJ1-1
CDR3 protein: CASSSMLNTEAFF
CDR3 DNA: TGTGCCAGCAGCTCCATGTTGAACACTGAAGCTTTCTTT

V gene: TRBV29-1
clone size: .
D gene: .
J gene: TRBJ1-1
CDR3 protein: CSVVRKQGAPEAFF
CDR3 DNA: TGCAGCGTTGTTCGAAAACAGGGAGCGCCTGAAGCTTTCTTT

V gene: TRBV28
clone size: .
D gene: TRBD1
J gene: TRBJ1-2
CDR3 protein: CASSLQGTNGYTF
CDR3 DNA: TGTGCCAGCAGCCTACAGGGGACAAATGGCTACACCTTC

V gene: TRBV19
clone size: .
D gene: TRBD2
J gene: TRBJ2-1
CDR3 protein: CASSAQWEGTNEQFF
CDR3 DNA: TGTGCCAGTAGTGCACAATGGGAGGGGACGAATGAGCAGTTCTTC

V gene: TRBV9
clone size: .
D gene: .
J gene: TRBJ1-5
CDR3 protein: CASSGGPIDNQPQHF
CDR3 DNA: TGTGCCAGCAGCGGAGGCCCCATCGACAATCAGCCCCAGCATTTT

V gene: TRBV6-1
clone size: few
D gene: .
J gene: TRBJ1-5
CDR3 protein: CASTEDWTTLQPQHF
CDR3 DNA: TGTGCCAGCACCGAAGATTGGACTACGTTGCAGCCCCAGCATTTT

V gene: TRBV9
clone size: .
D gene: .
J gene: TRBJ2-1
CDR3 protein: CASSAGSSYNEQFF
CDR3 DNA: TGTGCCAGCAGCGCGGGGAGCTCCTACAATGAGCAGTTCTTC

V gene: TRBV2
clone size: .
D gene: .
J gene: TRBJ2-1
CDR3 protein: CASSRQASSYNEQFF
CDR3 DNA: TGTGCCAGCAGTCGACAGGCGAGTTCCTACAATGAGCAGTTCTTC